This record looks at one T cell receptor beta chain sequence and its context. These data originate in a study of blood T cell repertoires in COVID-19. Background on the study: Researchers got acute and convalescent COVID-19 samples from the United States, Italy and Spain. The cDNA or gDNA used as material had been derived from T cells, B-cell-depleted T cells, or PBMCs.

This CDR3 contains 14 residues. The germline gives CDR1 LGHDT, CDR2 YNNKEL (reference sequence). Germline trimming cut 5 bases from V and 9 bases from J; bases unmatched to any gene: 6. Study processing details: Estimation of nucleated cell counts relied on the amplification of reference gene primers. The assay was immunoSEQ multiplex PCR, and TCRdb's table has in-frame clones only and misses some. For V, J and clone size, that table is used; D and trimming come from the DNA. The sample holds 100,000 to 150,000 clones, 65% to 85% seen once. This rearrangement joins TRBV3-1 (or the pseudogene TRBV3-2) to TRBJ1-6, with 8 bases that match TRBD1. The sequence derives from an elderly man with active or convalescent COVID-19. Sequencing input: peripheral blood. Here the CDR3 reads CASSSGQGSSPLHF. CDR3 DNA sequence: TGTGCCAGCAGCTCTGGACAGGGAAGTTCACCCCTCCACTTT.